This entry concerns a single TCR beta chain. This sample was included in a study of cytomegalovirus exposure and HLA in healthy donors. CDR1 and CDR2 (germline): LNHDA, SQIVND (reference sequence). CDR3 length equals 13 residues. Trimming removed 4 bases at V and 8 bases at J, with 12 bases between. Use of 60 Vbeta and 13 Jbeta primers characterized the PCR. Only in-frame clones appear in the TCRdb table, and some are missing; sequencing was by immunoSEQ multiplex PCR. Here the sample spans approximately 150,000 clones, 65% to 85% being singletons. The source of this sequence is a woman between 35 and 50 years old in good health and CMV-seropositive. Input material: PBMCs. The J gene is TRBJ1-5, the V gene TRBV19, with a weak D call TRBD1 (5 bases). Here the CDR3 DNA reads TGTGCCAGTAGTACCTTAAGGGGCGAGCCCCAGCATTTT. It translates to CASSTLRGEPQHF.